This TCR beta chain derives from a study of blood T cell repertoires in COVID-19. Study overall: From T cells, B-cell-depleted T cells, or PBMCs came the material, which was cDNA or gDNA.

V shed 0 bases and J 3 bases; nucleotides not matched to a gene: 3. The CDR3 contains 16 residues. In germline, CDR1 is MGHRA, CDR2 YSYEKL. In the source study's methods: Estimation of nucleated cell counts was performed using reference gene primer amplification. Some clones are missing from TCRdb's copy, which holds only in-frame ones; the method was immunoSEQ multiplex PCR. The V and J calls and clone size are taken from that table; D and trimming were inferred from the DNA. The data hold more than 200,000 clones, with more than 75% observed a single time. The study drew participants aged about 18 to 89 years from fewer than 30 US areas.

This clonotype was sampled from a man younger than 45 with acute COVID-19. The chain recombines TRBV4-1 with TRBJ2-7; TRBD2 aligns across 12 bases. Sequencing input: PBMCs or T cells enriched from blood (not recorded which). CDR3 loop: CASSQELAGGNYEQYF. CDR3 nucleotides: TGCGCCAGCAGCCAAGAACTAGCGGGGGGTAACTACGAGCAGTACTTC.